This T cell receptor beta chain stems from a study of cytomegalovirus exposure and HLA in healthy donors (dated by TCRdb to the late 2010s). Broadly, across the study: The 550 to 750 repertoires of the first cohort and the 95 to 150 validation repertoires were produced on the same platform, according to a later analysis. The study aimed to test whether cataloging public T cell receptors could reveal signatures of past pathogen exposure. Along with the approximately 620-subject first cohort, a separate validation cohort of over 90 different subjects was used. The study combined high-throughput TCR immunosequencing, statistical association of individual TCRs with disease status, and machine learning to predict cytomegalovirus infection status.

For this clone: What this receptor recognizes is not known. No base quality information exists; no much larger clone differs at one position.

Libraries were constructed by the immunoSEQ multiplex PCR assay. The authors' pipeline ran thus. A statistical classification framework was built to diagnose cytomegalovirus status from the catalog of TCR beta chain sequences. What TCRdb holds here is the immuneACCESS table cut down to in-frame rearrangements. Part of the clones is not present; checked against another copy, under half of the missing clones reflect an unresolved V gene, and the others are unexplained. The V and J calls and clone size were taken over from that table, and D and trimming were inferred from the DNA. A total of some 150,000 clones appear in this sample, about 88% of them only once. The leading ten clones occupy 20% to 25% of the sample. What the authors observed across the whole study: In both the original and validation cohorts, the classifier was reported to diagnose cytomegalovirus status with high specificity and sensitivity. In a later analysis, TCRs clustered in the first cohort were found to also tend to co-occur in the approximately 110 validation repertoires, with about 94% of cluster scores above 0. The study gave a list of roughly 150 TCR beta chains associated with cytomegalovirus. While some public TCRs were present in many individuals, most TCR sequences turned up only very rarely across donors. In vitro tests confirmed that a few of the cytomegalovirus-associated TCR beta chains recognize cytomegalovirus antigens. According to the authors, the approach could potentially be generalized to other disease states and immunological phenotypes. A later analysis lacked HLA typing for the validation cohort, so it scored co-occurrence in that cohort across all 120 or so repertoires.

Donors formed part of the validation cohort, which comprised some 120 subjects and was distinct from the first cohort of 550 to 850 subjects. This sequence was found in a man younger than 30 in good health and CMV-seropositive. The sequenced material came from PBMCs.

The DNA sequence is given as TGTGCCAGCAGCCCCGGGACAGGGAGCTCCTACGAGCAGTACTTC. Its translation is CASSPGTGSSYEQYF. The receptor chain draws on TRBV6-5 and TRBJ2-7; 9 bases in the junction line up with TRBD1. CDR1 is given as MNHEY and CDR2 as SVGAGI, both from the germline V gene. Germline trimming: 6 bases from V, 0 bases from J; junction bases outside gene matches: 6. Including cysteine and phenylalanine, the CDR3 has 15 amino acids. Left in the record is the CDR3 DNA by itself, 45 bases read in frame from the first base.